These 3 T cell receptor beta chains originate from one sample sequenced in a study of human versus mouse CDR3 diversity and MHC coevolution (dated by TCRdb to about 2017). Library creation used the immunoSEQ multiplex PCR assay. The clones in this table, taken by TCRdb from immuneACCESS, are in-frame only. Not every clone is retained; where verified, under half of the shortfall comes from an unresolved V gene, and the cause of the rest is unknown. In this sample the table shows about 81,000 clones, 93% of which occur a single time. More than 1.1% of the sample is in the top ten clones. What was sequenced was naive CD4+ T cells from blood. The cell subset or site label of this sample denotes: CD45RO-negative CD62L-positive naive CD4 T cells. Every receptor here comes from a person between 25 and 75 years old in good health.

The chain carries TRBV29-1 and TRBJ2-3, with D possibly being TRBD2 (6 bases). This CDR3 spans 12 amino acids. The germline gives CDR1 SQVTM, CDR2 ANQGSEA. V lost 7 bases, J lost 6 bases, and 14 bases lay in between. CDR3 bases: TGCAGCGGCAGGCTCAGCGGGGATACGCAGTATTTT. Translation: CSGRLSGDTQYF.

This chain joins TRBV7-9 and TRBJ2-5, with 14 bases fitting TRBD2. The CDR3 is 19 residues long. CDR1 is SEHNR, CDR2 FQNEAQ, per germline (reference sequence). The V segment lost 2 bases and the J segment 5 bases; nucleotides outside the gene matches: 13. The CDR3 nucleotides read TGTGCCAGCAGCTTACCGGGACTAGCGGGAGTTAGTGTTGAGGAGACCCAGTACTTC. This encodes CASSLPGLAGVSVEETQYF.

About this clone itself: Other DNA sequences in the same sample also yield this CDR3. The chain joins TRBV27 to TRBJ2-7; TRBD1 agrees at 8 bases. CDR1 and CDR2 (germline): MNHEY, SMNVEV (reference sequence). V was pared by 4 bases and J by 3 bases, with 5 bases of the junction left unmatched. This CDR3 contains 14 residues. Here the CDR3 DNA reads TGTGCCAGCAGTTCGCGGACAGGGAACTACGAGCAGTACTTC. This codes for CASSSRTGNYEQYF.